This T cell receptor (beta chain) comes out of a study of blood T cell repertoires in COVID-19. Study details: The United States, Italy and Spain provided the acute and convalescent COVID-19 samples.

In germline, CDR1 is LGHDT, CDR2 YNNKEL (reference sequence). The length of the CDR3 is 17 residues. V lost 2 bases, J lost 10 bases, and 17 bases stayed unmatched. The table lists this clone with a few counts. In the source study's methods: Amplification from reference gene primers served as the basis for estimated nucleated cell counts. Method: immunoSEQ multiplex PCR; TCRdb's copy keeps in-frame clones and lacks some. The DNA was the basis for D and trimming; V, J and clone size are from that table. The data hold approximately 230,000 clones, with over 70% observed a single time. The genes are TRBV3-1 (or the pseudogene TRBV3-2) and TRBJ2-1, with 7 bases identical to TRBD2. This sequence originates from a man older than 75 with acute or convalescent COVID-19. Sequenced sample: peripheral blood. The CDR3 nucleotides are TGTGCCAGCAGCCAACGGGGGGACGCAGAGGCGAAAGGGGAGCAGTTCTTC. It codes for CASSQRGDAEAKGEQFF.